This T cell receptor beta chain was documented in a study of blood T cells in healthy people across ages. This clonotype came up a few times. This CDR3 spans 14 amino acids. Germline V lookup: CDR1 SNHLY, CDR2 FYNNEI. With 7 bases removed from V and 2 bases from J, the gap between germline ends came to 13 bases. Each individual donor underwent a draw of approximately 10 milliliters of peripheral blood. The use of a sample-barcoded 5' primer and a J-beta primer mix characterized a second PCR of roughly 7 to 11 cycles. Every sample gave at least 2.5 million paired-end reads containing CDR3. TCRdb re-derived calls from the 5' RACE reads in MiXCR, one entry per CDR3 protein. The sample has some 900,000 distinct CDR3 sequences, around 48% seen once; the top ten hold about an eighth.

The rearrangement joins TRBV2 to TRBJ2-3; TRBD2 is a possible D gene (5 bases). Sequencing was carried out using blood. This receptor was obtained from a man aged 25-45 years in good health. The DNA for the CDR3 is TGTGCCAGCACCGATAGCGCATACACAGATACGCAGTATTTT. Amino acids: CASTDSAYTDTQYF.